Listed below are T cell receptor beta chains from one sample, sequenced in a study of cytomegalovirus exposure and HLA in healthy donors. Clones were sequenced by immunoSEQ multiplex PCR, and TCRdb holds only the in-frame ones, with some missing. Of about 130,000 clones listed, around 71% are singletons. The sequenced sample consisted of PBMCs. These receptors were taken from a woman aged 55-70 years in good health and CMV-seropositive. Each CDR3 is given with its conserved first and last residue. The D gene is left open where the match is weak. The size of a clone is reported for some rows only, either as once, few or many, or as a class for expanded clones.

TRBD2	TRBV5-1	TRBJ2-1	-	CASSRSGEIGEQFF	TGCGCCAGCAGCCGTAGCGGGGAAATTGGTGAGCAGTTCTTC
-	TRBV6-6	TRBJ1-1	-	CASSYSDTNTEAFF	TGTGCCAGCAGTTACTCGGACACGAACACTGAAGCTTTCTTT
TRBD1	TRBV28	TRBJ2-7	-	CASSLEDRADEQYF	TGTGCCAGCAGTTTGGAGGACAGGGCCGACGAGCAGTACTTC
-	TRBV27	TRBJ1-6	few	CASSRTGSYNSPLHF	TGTGCCAGCAGTCGTACGGGCTCCTATAATTCACCCCTCCACTTT
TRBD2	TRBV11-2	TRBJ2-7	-	CASSSIAGGTYEQYF	TGTGCCAGCAGCTCTATAGCGGGGGGGACCTACGAGCAGTACTTC
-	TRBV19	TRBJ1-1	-	CASSIGQIEAFF	TGTGCCAGTAGTATCGGACAGATTGAAGCTTTCTTT
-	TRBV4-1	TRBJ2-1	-	CASSQDWAGNNEQFF	TGCGCCAGCAGCCAAGATTGGGCCGGGAATAATGAGCAGTTCTTC
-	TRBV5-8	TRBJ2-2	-	CASKRRNTGELFF	TGTGCCAGTAAGCGACGGAATACCGGGGAGCTGTTTTTT
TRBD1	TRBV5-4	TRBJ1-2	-	CASSSKGQVYGYTF	TGTGCCAGCAGCTCTAAGGGACAGGTATATGGCTACACCTTC
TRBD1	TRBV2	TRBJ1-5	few	CASSIGTAYQPQHF	TGTGCCAGCAGTATCGGGACAGCCTATCAGCCCCAGCATTTT
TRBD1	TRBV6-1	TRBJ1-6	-	CASSQTGINSPLHF	TGTGCCAGCAGCCAGACAGGGATCAATTCACCCCTCCACTTT
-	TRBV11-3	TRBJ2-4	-	CASSSPTGNIQYF	TGTGCCAGCAGCTCTCCCACAGGGAACATTCAGTACTTC
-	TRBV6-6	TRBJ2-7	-	CASTSRGEESYEQYF	TGTGCCAGCACCAGCAGGGGGGAGGAGTCCTACGAGCAGTACTTC
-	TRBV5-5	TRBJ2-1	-	CASSGGGGLILVEQFF	TGTGCCAGCTCCGGGGGCGGGGGCCTGATCCTTGTAGAGCAGTTCTTC
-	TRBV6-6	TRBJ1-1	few	CATATDLNTEAFF	TGTGCCACCGCGACGGACTTGAACACTGAAGCTTTCTTT
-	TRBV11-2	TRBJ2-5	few	CASRQYQETQYF	TGTGCCAGCAGGCAGTACCAAGAGACCCAGTACTTC
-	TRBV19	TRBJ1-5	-	CAGAAGGGQPQHF	TGTGCCGGGGCGGCGGGGGGCGGTCAGCCCCAGCATTTT
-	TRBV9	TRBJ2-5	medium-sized	CASSVSTNQETQYF	TGTGCCAGCAGCGTGTCGACTAATCAAGAGACCCAGTACTTC
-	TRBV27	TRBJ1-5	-	CASSFTSGTRNQPQHF	TGTGCCAGCAGTTTCACCTCCGGGACACGCAATCAGCCCCAGCATTTT
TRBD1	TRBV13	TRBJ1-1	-	CASSQQGQMNTEAFF	TGTGCCAGCAGCCAACAGGGACAGATGAACACTGAAGCTTTCTTT
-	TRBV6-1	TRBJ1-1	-	CASSPGVIGAFF	TGTGCCAGCAGCCCCGGGGTGATTGGAGCTTTCTTT
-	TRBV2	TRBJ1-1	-	CASSPGSGTEAFF	TGTGCCAGCAGTCCGGGGTCGGGCACTGAAGCTTTCTTT
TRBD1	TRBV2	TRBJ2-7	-	CASTRGSWDRAAEQYF	TGTGCCAGCACCAGAGGGAGTTGGGACAGGGCGGCCGAGCAGTACTTC
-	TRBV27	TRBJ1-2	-	CASSRERLYGYTF	TGTGCCAGCAGCCGAGAGAGGCTCTATGGCTACACCTTC
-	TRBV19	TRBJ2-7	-	CASSPGRQHYEQYF	TGTGCCAGTAGCCCAGGCCGACAGCACTACGAGCAGTACTTC
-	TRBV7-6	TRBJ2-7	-	CASSQARGYEQYF	TGTGCCAGCAGCCAGGCCAGAGGGTACGAGCAGTACTTC
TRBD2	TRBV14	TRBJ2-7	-	CASSLLSGGVEQYF	TGTGCCAGCAGCCTCCTTAGCGGGGGGGTCGAGCAGTACTTC
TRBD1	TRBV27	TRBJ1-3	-	CASSRQGSGNTIYF	TGTGCCAGCAGCCGACAGGGATCTGGAAACACCATATATTTT
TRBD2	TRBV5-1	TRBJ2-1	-	CASSPPGTSGGDNEQFF	TGCGCCAGCAGCCCCCCCGGGACTAGCGGGGGGGACAATGAGCAGTTCTTC
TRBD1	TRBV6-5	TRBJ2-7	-	CASSSSGGAFEQYF	TGTGCCAGCAGTTCCTCAGGGGGCGCGTTCGAGCAGTACTTC
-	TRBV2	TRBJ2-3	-	CASSLTGIVADTQYF	TGTGCCAGCAGTCTCACAGGGATAGTAGCAGATACGCAGTATTTT
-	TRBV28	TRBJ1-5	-	CASSRGDGVIDNQPQHF	TGTGCCAGCAGCCGCGGGGATGGGGTGATTGACAATCAGCCCCAGCATTTT
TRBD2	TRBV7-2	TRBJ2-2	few	CATRPAGGKTGELFF	TGTGCCACCCGGCCAGCGGGGGGTAAAACCGGGGAGCTGTTTTTT
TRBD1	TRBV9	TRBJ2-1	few	CASSVGQGAYNEQFF	TGTGCCAGCAGCGTAGGACAGGGGGCGTACAATGAGCAGTTCTTC
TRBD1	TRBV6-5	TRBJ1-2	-	CASSRATGQDDYTF	TGTGCCAGCAGTCGAGCAACGGGACAGGACGACTACACCTTC
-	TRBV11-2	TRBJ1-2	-	CASSLVQDTGYTF	TGTGCCAGCAGCTTAGTTCAGGATACTGGCTACACCTTC